The 29 T cell receptor beta chains below all came from one sample that was sequenced in a study of cytomegalovirus exposure and HLA in healthy donors. Use of 60 Vbeta and 13 Jbeta primers characterized the PCR. Clones were read by immunoSEQ multiplex PCR, and TCRdb kept only the in-frame ones, dropping some. The table has 150,000 to 200,000 clones, around 76% seen once. Sequencing was done on a sample of PBMCs. Receptors originate from a female donor in good health and CMV-seronegative.

The V gene is TRBV7-3, the J gene TRBJ2-2, with 9 nucleotides matching TRBD2. V shed 2 bases and J 7 bases; nucleotides not matched to a gene: 5. This CDR3 has 15 residues. Germline V gene lookup returns CDR1 SGHTA and CDR2 FQGTGA. The CDR3 DNA follows: TGTGCCAGCAGCTTAGGCGGGAGGGCCTTCGGGGAGCTGTTTTTT. Residues: CASSLGGRAFGELFF.

The V call is TRBV5-1, the J call TRBJ2-3; 8 positions agree with TRBD2. With 3 bases clipped from V and 0 bases from J, the junction kept 3 bases outside the gene matches. The CDR3 consists of 15 residues. Germline V gene sequence: CDR1 SGHRS, CDR2 YFSETQ. The chain's CDR3 is CASSSPSGSTDTQYF. Written as DNA, the CDR3 is TGCGCCAGCAGCTCCCCTAGCGGGAGCACAGATACGCAGTATTTT.

V is TRBV19 and J is TRBJ1-4, with 7 bases matching TRBD1. Germline CDR1 is LNHDA and CDR2 is SQIVND (reference sequence). The CDR3 totals 16 residues. Trimming took 7 bases from V and 0 from J; bases not matched to a gene: 8. The CDR3 spells CASKPGQLATNEKLFF. The CDR3 nucleotides are TGTGCCAGTAAGCCGGGACAGCTTGCAACTAATGAAAAACTGTTTTTT.

The J gene is TRBJ2-5, the V gene TRBV15, with 7 bases matching TRBD1. CDR1 and CDR2 (germline): LNHNV, YYDKDF (reference sequence). With 0 bases clipped from V and 9 bases from J, the junction kept 1 base outside the gene matches. The CDR3 spans 12 residues. CDR3 in amino acids: CATSRDGQAQYF. CDR3 sequence (DNA): TGTGCCACCAGCAGAGACGGACAGGCCCAGTACTTC.

The chain recombines TRBV7-8 with TRBJ2-3, with D possibly matching TRBD1 (6 bases). The CDR3 spans 14 residues. The V end was cut by 5 bases, the J end by 4 bases, with 13 bases between. Germline V gene sequence: CDR1 SGHVS, CDR2 FQNEAQ. The CDR3, as DNA: TGTGCCAGCAGCCCGAGACCAGGGGCAGATACGCAGTATTTT. Its protein is CASSPRPGADTQYF. Together with reference TRBV7-8 and TRBJ2-3, the CDR3 gives the full variable domain: GAGVSQSPRYKVAKRGQDVALRCDPISGHVSLFWYQQALGQGPEFLTYFQNEAQLDKSGLPSDRFFAERPEGSVSTLKIQRTQQEDSAVYLCASSPRPGADTQYFGPGTRLTVL.

This chain uses TRBV18 with TRBJ1-1, with D maybe TRBD1 (5 bases). Per germline, CDR1 KGHSH and CDR2 LQKENI. This CDR3 is built from 16 residues. With 5 bases removed from V and 0 bases from J, the gap between germline ends came to 16 bases. The chain's CDR3 is CASSFQQDQLNTEAFF. CDR3 DNA: TGTGCCAGCTCATTCCAACAGGATCAATTGAACACTGAAGCTTTCTTT. Full variable domain (remainder filled in from reference TRBV18 and TRBJ1-1): NAGVMQNPRHLVRRRGQEARLRCSPMKGHSHVYWYRQLPEEGLKFMVYLQKENIIDESGMPKERFSAEFPKEGPSILRIQQVVRGDSAAYFCASSFQQDQLNTEAFFGQGTRLTVV.

The chain is built from TRBV5-6 and TRBJ2-5; D is possibly TRBD2 (5 bases). This CDR3 spans 13 amino acids. Trimming removed 2 bases at V and 5 bases at J, with 10 bases between. Germline V gene sequence: CDR1 SGHDT, CDR2 YYEEEE. CDR3 sequence reads: CASSFESGETQYF. In DNA, the CDR3 is TGTGCCAGCAGCTTCGAGTCGGGGGAGACCCAGTACTTC.

The chain couples TRBV5-6 to TRBJ1-5; D gene ambiguous. This CDR3 comprises 14 residues. Per the germline V gene, CDR1 is SGHDT and CDR2 is YYEEEE. The V end lost 0 bases, the J end lost 5 bases, and 9 bases lay between the germline ends. The CDR3 sequence is CASSLASMDQPQHF. CDR3 nucleotide sequence: TGTGCCAGCAGCTTGGCCTCTATGGATCAGCCCCAGCATTTT.

The chain links TRBV5-1 to TRBJ1-1; the D gene is possibly TRBD1 (5 bases). The CDR3 consists of 13 residues. With 3 bases removed from V and 1 base from J, the gap between germline ends came to 7 bases. Looked up from germline, CDR1 is SGHRS and CDR2 is YFSETQ. The CDR3 loop is CASSWGENTEAFF. DNA of the CDR3: TGCGCCAGCAGCTGGGGGGAGAACACTGAAGCTTTCTTT. Using reference TRBV5-1 and TRBJ1-1 for the parts outside the CDR3, the full variable domain is KAGVTQTPRYLIKTRGQQVTLSCSPISGHRSVSWYQQTPGQGLQFLFEYFSETQRNKGNFPGRFSGRQFSNSRSEMNVSTLELGDSALYLCASSWGENTEAFFGQGTRLTVV.

This chain uses TRBV6-5 with TRBJ2-1, with 10 positions matching TRBD1. J was trimmed by 4 bases and V by 6 bases; bases with no gene match: 6. This CDR3 contains 15 residues. Germline-derived CDR1 and CDR2 are MNHEY and SVGAGI. CDR3 sequence: CASRGGQGNYNEQFF. The CDR3 DNA reads TGTGCCAGCAGGGGGGGACAGGGGAATTACAATGAGCAGTTCTTC.

The chain employs TRBV9 and TRBJ2-2; 7 bases line up with TRBD2. Germline V gives CDR1 SGDLS, CDR2 YYNGEE. V gave up 3 bases and J gave up 6 bases; unmatched junction bases: 5. The CDR3 runs 14 residues. The CDR3 DNA follows: TGTGCCAGCAGCGGGGGACTACTTTCCGGGGAGCTGTTTTTT. This encodes CASSGGLLSGELFF.

The chain employs TRBV28 and TRBJ1-6; 11 bases match TRBD1. The CDR3 totals 15 residues. Germline CDR1 and CDR2: MDHEN and SYDVKM. V shed 8 bases, J shed 9 bases, and the junction held 9 bases outside the gene matches. CDR3 DNA: TGTGCCAGCGGCCCCCCCGGGACAGGGGGTTCACCCCTCCACTTT. Protein product: CASGPPGTGGSPLHF.

This clone occurred once. CDR3 in amino acids: CASSVELTSTDTQYF. The CDR3, as DNA: TGTGCCAGCAGCGTAGAACTAACTAGCACAGATACGCAGTATTTT. This chain connects TRBV9 to TRBJ2-3, with D unclear. The germline gives CDR1 SGDLS, CDR2 YYNGEE. V was cut by 0 bases and J by 0 bases, with 8 bases left in between. CDR3 length: 15 amino acids. Combining the CDR3 with reference TRBV9 and TRBJ2-3 gives the whole variable domain DSGVTQTPKHLITATGQRVTLRCSPRSGDLSVYWYQQSLDQGLQFLIQYYNGEERAKGNILERFSAQQFPDLHSELNLSSLELGDSALYFCASSVELTSTDTQYFGPGTRLTVL.

This clone was detected once. The chain couples TRBV15 to TRBJ2-7, with TRBD1 as a possible D gene (6 bases). This CDR3 region has 15 residues. V was clipped by 0 bases and J by 4 bases, with 13 bases between them. Germline V gene data show CDR1 as LNHNV and CDR2 as YYDKDF (reference sequence). CDR3 sequence (DNA): TGTGCCACCAGCAGAGACAGGGGCGGATTTTACGAGCAGTACTTC. The encoded protein is CATSRDRGGFYEQYF.

The chain links TRBV7-8 to TRBJ1-1; 8 bases are shared with TRBD1. The trim removed 6 bases at V and 0 bases at J, leaving 9 bases unmatched. Germline CDR1 reads SGHVS; CDR2 reads FQNEAQ. This CDR3 comprises 16 residues. CDR3 region: CASSLGQGRMNTEAFF. CDR3 bases: TGTGCCAGCAGTCTAGGACAGGGCAGAATGAACACTGAAGCTTTCTTT.

The chain joins TRBV5-1 to TRBJ2-7; TRBD2 matches at 14 bases. V dropped 3 bases and J dropped 0; count of bases not matched to a gene: 5. The CDR3 has 17 amino acids. Per the germline V gene, CDR1 is SGHRS and CDR2 is YFSETQ. CDR3 sequence reads: CASSWGTSGGSSYEQYF. The CDR3, as DNA: TGCGCCAGCAGCTGGGGGACTAGCGGGGGCAGCTCCTACGAGCAGTACTTC.

The chain recombines TRBV10-3 with TRBJ2-1, with 7 bases aligning to TRBD1. This CDR3 is 13 amino acids long. Germline V lookup: CDR1 ENHRY, CDR2 SYGVKD. The J segment lost 11 bases and the V segment lost 3 bases, leaving 7 bases of the junction unmatched. The DNA for the CDR3 is TGTGCCATCAGTGACCCCAGACAGGGCCAGCAGTTCTTC. Its translation: CAISDPRQGQQFF.

The V gene is TRBV6-5, the J gene TRBJ2-7, with TRBD2 identical over 9 bases. CDR3 size: 15 residues. The germline gives CDR1 MNHEY, CDR2 SVGAGI. V lost 5 bases, J lost 4 bases, and 9 bases stayed unmatched. The CDR3: CASSQNSGSWYEQYF. The CDR3 DNA follows: TGTGCCAGCAGTCAGAATAGCGGGAGTTGGTACGAGCAGTACTTC.

In this sample, this clone turned up a few times. The V call is TRBV9, the J call TRBJ2-5; TRBD2 matches 10 bases. From germline, CDR1 is SGDLS and CDR2 YYNGEE. The trim removed 0 bases at V and 2 bases at J, leaving 4 bases unmatched. The CDR3 has 16 amino acids. CDR3 amino acids: CASSVGAGGHQETQYF. CDR3 coding DNA: TGTGCCAGCAGCGTAGGAGCGGGGGGGCATCAAGAGACCCAGTACTTC.

This chain links TRBV10-1 with TRBJ2-3; possible D gene TRBD1, 5 bases. Germline CDR1 is WNHNN and CDR2 is SYGVQD (reference sequence). This CDR3 is built from 15 residues. V was clipped by 6 bases and J by 2 bases, with 15 bases between them. The CDR3 sequence is CASRVRQPVTDTQYF. CDR3 nucleotides: TGCGCCAGCAGGGTAAGACAGCCAGTCACAGATACGCAGTATTTT.

The chain uses TRBV6-1 and TRBJ2-2, with a weak D call TRBD2 (6 bases). With 10 bases removed from V and 1 base from J, the gap between germline ends came to 16 bases. CDR1 is MNHNS and CDR2 is SASEGT in the germline V gene. The CDR3 has 15 amino acids. CDR3 coding DNA: TGTGCCATCAGGGTTCAAGCGGGGAACACCGGGGAGCTGTTTTTT. It codes for CAIRVQAGNTGELFF.

This clone showed up just a few times. The chain joins TRBV5-1 to TRBJ1-1; no firm D call. The CDR3 length is 13 residues. V lost 7 bases to trimming and J lost 4 bases, with 14 bases between them. Germline CDR1 and CDR2: SGHRS and YFSETQ. In DNA form, the CDR3 reads TGCGCCAGCGGAAAGCGGGGAATCACTGAAGCTTTCTTT. It specifies CASGKRGITEAFF.

The chain uses TRBV14 and TRBJ2-1; 8 nucleotides line up with TRBD2. In germline, CDR1 is SGHDN, CDR2 FVKESK. J gave up 3 bases and V 1 base, and 2 bases lay outside the gene matches. The CDR3 length is 15 residues. In DNA, the CDR3 is TGTGCCAGCAGCCAAGGGACTAGCAGCTACAATGAGCAGTTCTTC. It is translated as CASSQGTSSYNEQFF.

The chain joins TRBV6-4 to TRBJ1-2; tentative D call: TRBD1 (5 bases). The V and J ends lost 2 bases and 4 bases respectively, with 11 bases between them. Germline loops: CDR1 MRHNA, CDR2 SNTAGT. CDR3 length: 14 residues. The CDR3 DNA follows: TGTGCCAGCAGTGACCGGGGGGGATCCTATGGCTACACCTTC. Its protein is CASSDRGGSYGYTF.

The CDR3 loop is CAWSIGGTYNSPLHF. The CDR3 nucleotides are TGTGCCTGGAGTATAGGGGGAACCTATAATTCACCCCTCCACTTT. The rearrangement links TRBV30 to TRBJ1-6; the D gene is possibly TRBD1 (6 bases). This CDR3 contains 15 residues. V shed 2 bases and J shed 2 bases, with 10 bases lying between them. CDR1 and CDR2 (germline): GTSNPN, SVGIG (reference sequence).

This sequence joins TRBV2 and TRBJ2-3; 12 nucleotides align to TRBD2. V gave up 5 bases and J gave up 4 bases; unmatched junction bases: 7. This CDR3 is built from 16 residues. CDR1 and CDR2 from the germline V gene are SNHLY and FYNNEI. CDR3 loop: CASSFGLAGSADTQYF. As DNA, the CDR3 is TGTGCCAGCAGTTTCGGACTAGCGGGAAGCGCAGATACGCAGTATTTT.

The chain recombines TRBV19 with TRBJ2-4, with D perhaps matching TRBD1 (5 bases). The V end was cut by 3 bases, the J end by 6 bases, with 12 bases between. In germline, CDR1 is LNHDA, CDR2 SQIVND (reference sequence). This CDR3 comprises 14 residues. CDR3 region: CASSIARAPNIQYF. The CDR3 coding sequence is TGTGCCAGTAGTATCGCCAGGGCCCCAAACATTCAGTACTTC.

This rearrangement joins TRBV1 to TRBJ1-2. TRBV1 counts as a pseudogene. There are 13 residues in the CDR3. The CDR3 region is CTSSRGRGYGYTF. The DNA of the CDR3 is TGCACCAGCAGCCGCGGGCGCGGGTATGGCTACACCTTC.

The rearrangement uses TRBV30 and TRBJ1-2, with D unresolved. The CDR3 sequence is 11 residues long. V lost 0 bases, J lost 4 bases, and 3 bases lay in between. CDR1 GTSNPN and CDR2 SVGIG come from the germline V gene (reference sequence). Here the CDR3 reads CAWSVAYGYTF. The CDR3 DNA reads as TGTGCCTGGAGTGTAGCCTATGGCTACACCTTC.